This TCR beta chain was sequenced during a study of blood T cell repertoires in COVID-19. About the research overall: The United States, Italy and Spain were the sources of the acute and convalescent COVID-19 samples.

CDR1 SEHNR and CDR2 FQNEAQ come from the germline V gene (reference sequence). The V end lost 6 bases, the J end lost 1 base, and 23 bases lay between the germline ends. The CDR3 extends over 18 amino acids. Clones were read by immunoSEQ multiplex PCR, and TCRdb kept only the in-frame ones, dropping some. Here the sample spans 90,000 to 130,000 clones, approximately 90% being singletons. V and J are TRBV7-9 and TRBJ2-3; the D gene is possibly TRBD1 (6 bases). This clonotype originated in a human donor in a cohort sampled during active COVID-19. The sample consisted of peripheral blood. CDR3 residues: CASRSRGGGVLGTDTQYF. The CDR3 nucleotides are TGTGCCAGCAGATCCAGGGGCGGCGGAGTCCTTGGCACAGATACGCAGTATTTT.